This TCR beta chain was profiled in a study of response to subunit inactivated influenza vaccine. TCRdb analysed the RT-PCR reads with MiXCR anew, one entry per CDR3 protein. The sample shows about 520,000 distinct CDR3 sequences, around 25% of them seen only once. Between the trimmed V and J ends, which lost 5 bases and 3 bases, there was a span of 26 bases. Germline V gene lookup returns CDR1 SQVTM and CDR2 ANQGSEA. CDR3 length: 17 residues. The specimen comprised CD4+ T cells sorted from PBMCs, sampled around 5 days after vaccination. This receptor was identified in a man aged 50-59 years who received an inactivated influenza vaccine. This rearrangement joins TRBV29-1 to TRBJ2-7; perhaps D is TRBD1 or TRBD2 (5 bases each). The CDR3 loop is CSVPCPRDPTLDYEQYF. CDR3 bases: TGCAGCGTTCCTTGTCCCCGGGACCCCACGTTGGACTACGAGCAGTACTTC.